This paragraph covers one T cell receptor beta chain sequence. The V and J ends lost 0 bases and 6 bases respectively, with 11 bases between them. The germline gives CDR1 MNHEY, CDR2 SVGAGI. The CDR3 consists of 14 residues. The protocol was immunoSEQ multiplex PCR, while the TCRdb copy is restricted to in-frame clones and leaves out a portion. The sample has under 70,000 clones, around 92% seen once; the top ten hold about 0.64%. This record belongs to a study of T cell changes during pregnancy in multiple sclerosis. Sequences were derived from CD4+ T cells from peripheral blood mononuclear cells, sampled after pregnancy. J is TRBJ1-1 and V is TRBV6-5, with D perhaps matching TRBD1 (5 bases). The clonotype originates from a female donor with multiple sclerosis, enrolled in a pregnancy study. The CDR3 DNA is TGTGCCAGCAGTTACTCGCTGGGACTCTCTGAAGCTTTCTTT. Translating it yields CASSYSLGLSEAFF.